A selection of T cell receptor beta chains follows, all from one sample in a study of blood T cell repertoires in COVID-19. Sequenced by immunoSEQ multiplex PCR; TCRdb stores in-frame clones only, minus some. Of roughly 250,000 clones detected, 85% appear once; the ten largest clones hold 5.5% to 8%. Sequencing was carried out using peripheral blood. All receptors come from a woman aged 55-69 years with active or convalescent COVID-19. The CDR3 runs from the conserved cysteine through the conserved F or W. D genes are given only for firm matches. Clone sizes are given selectively: once, few, many, or a class where the clone is expanded.

clone_size: -
v_call: TRBV24-1
d_call: -
j_call: TRBJ1-2
cdr3_aa: CATSDVTANYGYTF
cdr3_nt: TGTGCCACCAGTGATGTAACAGCTAACTATGGCTACACCTTC

clone_size: -
v_call: TRBV11-3
d_call: -
j_call: TRBJ1-1
cdr3_aa: CASNNQGLVSDTEAFF
cdr3_nt: TGTGCCAGCAACAATCAGGGCCTAGTATCTGACACTGAAGCTTTCTTT

clone_size: -
v_call: TRBV11-2
d_call: -
j_call: TRBJ2-1
cdr3_aa: CASSLVAREGVFF
cdr3_nt: TGTGCCAGCAGCTTAGTAGCGAGGGAGGGGGTGTTCTTC

clone_size: -
v_call: TRBV2
d_call: -
j_call: TRBJ2-1
cdr3_aa: CASSEAAGAGNEQFF
cdr3_nt: TGTGCCAGCAGTGAAGCTGCGGGGGCGGGTAATGAGCAGTTCTTC

clone_size: -
v_call: TRBV9
d_call: TRBD2
j_call: TRBJ2-1
cdr3_aa: CASSVAGGTYNEQFF
cdr3_nt: TGTGCCAGCAGCGTAGCGGGGGGTACCTACAATGAGCAGTTCTTC

clone_size: -
v_call: TRBV24-1
d_call: -
j_call: TRBJ1-1
cdr3_aa: CATSDSHLDTEAFF
cdr3_nt: TGTGCCACCAGTGATTCCCACTTAGACACTGAAGCTTTCTTT

clone_size: -
v_call: TRBV11-3
d_call: -
j_call: TRBJ1-3
cdr3_aa: CASSPEAPGNTIYF
cdr3_nt: TGTGCCAGCAGCCCGGAGGCTCCTGGAAACACCATATATTTT

clone_size: -
v_call: TRBV19
d_call: TRBD1
j_call: TRBJ1-5
cdr3_aa: CASTRTGGENQPQHF
cdr3_nt: TGTGCCAGTACTCGGACAGGGGGGGAGAATCAGCCCCAGCATTTT

clone_size: -
v_call: TRBV18
d_call: -
j_call: TRBJ1-2
cdr3_aa: CASSPTELYGYTF
cdr3_nt: TGTGCCAGCTCTCCCACAGAGCTATATGGCTACACCTTC

clone_size: -
v_call: TRBV6-5
d_call: -
j_call: TRBJ1-2
cdr3_aa: CASRGTGQLNYGYTF
cdr3_nt: TGTGCCAGCAGGGGGACGGGACAACTTAACTATGGCTACACCTTC

clone_size: -
v_call: TRBV5-1
d_call: -
j_call: TRBJ2-2
cdr3_aa: CASSLAGGLNTGELFF
cdr3_nt: TGCGCCAGCAGCTTGGCGGGGGGCTTGAACACCGGGGAGCTGTTTTTT

clone_size: -
v_call: TRBV4-1
d_call: TRBD2
j_call: TRBJ2-5
cdr3_aa: CASSLVSTSGGGETQYF
cdr3_nt: TGCGCCAGCAGCCTAGTTTCGACTAGCGGGGGGGGAGAGACCCAGTACTTC

clone_size: -
v_call: TRBV19
d_call: -
j_call: TRBJ1-4
cdr3_aa: CASKGFGTPNEKLFF
cdr3_nt: TGTGCCAGTAAAGGGTTTGGGACACCGAATGAAAAACTGTTTTTT

clone_size: once
v_call: TRBV2
d_call: -
j_call: TRBJ1-2
cdr3_aa: CASEAGNYGYTF
cdr3_nt: TGTGCCAGCGAAGCAGGGAACTATGGCTACACCTTC

clone_size: -
v_call: TRBV19
d_call: TRBD2
j_call: TRBJ2-1
cdr3_aa: CASSIVGSGASSYNEQFF
cdr3_nt: TGTGCCAGTAGTATAGTGGGTAGCGGGGCCAGCTCCTACAATGAGCAGTTCTTC

clone_size: -
v_call: TRBV14
d_call: TRBD1
j_call: TRBJ2-1
cdr3_aa: CASSHRDRNYNEQFF
cdr3_nt: TGTGCCAGCAGCCACCGGGACAGGAACTACAATGAGCAGTTCTTC

clone_size: -
v_call: TRBV29-1
d_call: -
j_call: TRBJ1-2
cdr3_aa: CSVEPDSNYGYTF
cdr3_nt: TGCAGCGTTGAGCCCGACAGCAACTATGGCTACACCTTC

clone_size: -
v_call: TRBV6-5
d_call: -
j_call: TRBJ1-2
cdr3_aa: CASSHRRQNYGYTF
cdr3_nt: TGTGCCAGCAGCCACAGGAGACAAAACTATGGCTACACCTTC

clone_size: -
v_call: TRBV18
d_call: -
j_call: TRBJ2-3
cdr3_aa: CASSPVPGTDTQYF
cdr3_nt: TGTGCCAGCTCACCAGTGCCAGGTACAGATACGCAGTATTTT

clone_size: -
v_call: TRBV4-1
d_call: -
j_call: TRBJ2-3
cdr3_aa: CASSQEWRNAVYF
cdr3_nt: TGCGCCAGCAGCCAAGAATGGCGTAATGCGGTTTATTTT

clone_size: -
v_call: TRBV6-1
d_call: -
j_call: TRBJ2-7
cdr3_aa: CASSEDGRDPYEQYF
cdr3_nt: TGTGCCAGCAGTGAAGATGGGCGGGATCCCTACGAGCAGTACTTC

clone_size: -
v_call: TRBV27
d_call: TRBD1
j_call: TRBJ2-1
cdr3_aa: CASSTQGASTGYNEQFF
cdr3_nt: TGTGCCAGCAGTACCCAGGGGGCCTCAACGGGCTACAATGAGCAGTTCTTC

clone_size: -
v_call: TRBV13
d_call: TRBD1
j_call: TRBJ2-5
cdr3_aa: CASSRDSQETQYF
cdr3_nt: TGTGCCAGCAGTCGGGACAGCCAAGAGACCCAGTACTTC

clone_size: -
v_call: TRBV27
d_call: -
j_call: TRBJ1-5
cdr3_aa: CASNLTTAYSNQPQHF
cdr3_nt: TGTGCCAGCAACCTCACGACAGCTTATAGCAATCAGCCCCAGCATTTT

clone_size: once
v_call: TRBV6-6
d_call: TRBD1
j_call: TRBJ1-2
cdr3_aa: CASSSRQGWGYTF
cdr3_nt: TGTGCCAGCAGTTCGCGACAGGGGTGGGGCTACACCTTC

clone_size: -
v_call: TRBV7-9
d_call: -
j_call: TRBJ2-4
cdr3_aa: CASSLTDLAKNIQYF
cdr3_nt: TGTGCCAGCAGCTTGACAGATTTAGCCAAAAACATTCAGTACTTC

clone_size: -
v_call: TRBV5-1
d_call: TRBD1
j_call: TRBJ1-2
cdr3_aa: CASSLNEGAGGYTF
cdr3_nt: TGCGCCAGCAGCTTAAACGAGGGGGCAGGAGGCTACACCTTC

clone_size: -
v_call: TRBV10-1
d_call: TRBD1
j_call: TRBJ1-2
cdr3_aa: CASSDPGQGYGYTF
cdr3_nt: TGCGCCAGCAGTGACCCGGGACAGGGATATGGCTACACCTTC